These 27 T cell receptor beta chains were all obtained from the same sample, sequenced in a study of T cell responses to AZD1222 COVID-19 vaccine. This table comes from immunoSEQ multiplex PCR, and its TCRdb copy is limited to in-frame clones, with some not included. The sample contains about 110,000 clones, approximately 89% of which appear only once. The specimen was peripheral blood, collected on day 0 of MenACWY control vaccination. These receptors were collected from an adult in good health.

This clone was recorded a few times. The chain is built from TRBV5-1 and TRBJ1-2; D is uncertain. This CDR3 has 13 amino acids. CDR1 and CDR2 (germline): SGHRS, YFSETQ. Trimming shortened V by 0 bases and J by 4 bases, and 7 bases separated the two germline ends. The CDR3 DNA reads as TGCGCCAGCAGCTTGGACGGGCCCTATGGCTACACCTTC. This encodes CASSLDGPYGYTF.

The V call is TRBV11-3, the J call TRBJ1-3; D uncertain. The CDR3 runs to 14 residues. The germline V gene has CDR1 SGHNT and CDR2 YENEEA. The germline V and J ends were trimmed by 2 bases and 4 bases, with 9 bases remaining between them. CDR3 loop: CASSLPGSGNTIYF. As DNA, the CDR3 is TGTGCCAGCAGCTTACCCGGGAGCGGAAACACCATATATTTT.

This rearrangement joins TRBV7-6 to TRBJ2-7; 9 bases map to TRBD1. J was trimmed by 7 bases and V by 1 base; bases with no gene match: 14. The CDR3 spans 17 residues. The germline V gene has CDR1 SGHVS and CDR2 FNYEAQ. The CDR3, as DNA: TGTGCCAGCAGCTTAGTGGCAGCTGGGACAGGGTGGAGGGAGCAGTACTTC. Translation: CASSLVAAGTGWREQYF.

The chain links TRBV30 to TRBJ1-3; TRBD1 aligns across 9 bases. Per the germline V gene, CDR1 is GTSNPN and CDR2 is SVGIG (reference sequence). The CDR3 is 16 amino acids. V shed 0 bases and J 8 bases; nucleotides not matched to a gene: 11. CDR3 sequence reads: CAWSVPPGQGEDTIYF. The CDR3 DNA follows: TGTGCCTGGAGTGTACCGCCGGGACAGGGTGAGGACACCATATATTTT.

The CDR3 DNA sequence: TGTGCCAGCAGCTCGACAGGGATCAATTCACCCCTCCACTTT. This encodes CASSSTGINSPLHF. This chain links TRBV7-3 with TRBJ1-6, with 7 bases aligning to TRBD1. Trimming took 4 bases from V and 7 from J; bases not matched to a gene: 4. Germline V CDR1 and CDR2: SGHTA, FQGTGA. The CDR3 spans 14 residues.

This rearrangement joins TRBV12-3 or TRBV12-4 to TRBJ2-5, with D uncertain. The V end lost 4 bases, the J end lost 4 bases, and 7 bases lay between the germline ends. The CDR3 totals 12 residues. CDR3 in DNA: TGTGCCAGCAGTTGGGGTGGAGAGACCCAGTACTTC. Its translation: CASSWGGETQYF.

The rearrangement uses TRBV11-3 and TRBJ1-3; D is unclear. The CDR3 extends over 12 amino acids. Germline CDR1 SGHNT, CDR2 YENEEA. Trimming shortened V by 0 bases and J by 5 bases, and 2 bases separated the two germline ends. The DNA for the CDR3 is TGTGCCAGCAGCTTAGACCGAAACACCATATATTTT. It encodes CASSLDRNTIYF.

The chain employs TRBV7-9 and TRBJ1-5, with D hard to call. Germline V gene lookup returns CDR1 SEHNR and CDR2 FQNEAQ (reference sequence). CDR3 size: 16 residues. Trimming removed 4 bases at V and 3 bases at J, with 16 bases between. The CDR3 DNA follows: TGTGCCAGCAGCTACCTTCTTGACGTCCCCAATCAGCCCCAGCATTTT. It is translated as CASSYLLDVPNQPQHF.

The chain is built from TRBV6-5 and TRBJ2-5, with D possibly called TRBD1 or TRBD2 (5 bases each). The germline V gene encodes CDR1 MNHEY and CDR2 SVGAGI. The CDR3 is made up of 13 amino acids. Trimming stripped 2 bases from V and 4 bases from J, with 8 bases between. The CDR3, as DNA: TGTGCCAGCAGTTACGTGAGGGGAGAGACCCAGTACTTC. It codes for CASSYVRGETQYF.

This chain uses TRBV19 with TRBJ2-7, with a possible D match to TRBD1 (6 bases). The V end was cut by 1 base, the J end by 6 bases, with 13 bases between. The CDR3 consists of 14 residues. Germline V CDR1 and CDR2: LNHDA, SQIVND (reference sequence). The CDR3 bases are TGTGCCAGTAGTATAGGGGGGCCACCACTCGAGCAGTACTTC. It specifies CASSIGGPPLEQYF. The full variable domain, completed using reference TRBV19 and TRBJ2-7, is DGGITQSPKYLFRKEGQNVTLSCEQNLNHDAMYWYRQDPGQGLRLIYYSQIVNDFQKGDIAEGYSVSREKKESFPLTVTSAQKNPTAFYLCASSIGGPPLEQYFGPGTRLTVT.

V gene TRBV5-1 combines with J gene TRBJ1-2; D not certain. Per the germline V gene, CDR1 is SGHRS and CDR2 is YFSETQ. This CDR3 is 13 amino acids long. Deletions cut 3 bases from V and 0 bases from J, with 6 bases between. The CDR3 nucleotides are TGCGCCAGCAGCTCCGGGTCTAACTATGGCTACACCTTC. Amino acid sequence: CASSSGSNYGYTF.

This clone has just one count. The chain carries TRBV24-1 and TRBJ2-2, with unresolved D. The CDR3 length is 12 residues. With 6 bases removed from V and 3 bases from J, the gap between germline ends came to 4 bases. Germline lookup yields CDR1 KGHDR and CDR2 SFDVKD. The chain's CDR3 is CATSQYTGELFF. The CDR3 bases are TGTGCCACCAGTCAGTACACCGGGGAGCTGTTTTTT.

This chain connects TRBV3-1 (or the pseudogene TRBV3-2) to TRBJ1-2; possibly TRBD1 for D (5 bases). The V gene's germline CDR1 is LGHDT and CDR2 YNNKEL (reference sequence). The CDR3 consists of 11 residues. Trimming left V 4 bases short and J 8 bases short, with 8 bases between. The CDR3 region has the DNA TGTGCCAGCAGCCTCCGACAGGGCTACACCTTC. This sequence encodes CASSLRQGYTF.

The rearrangement uses TRBV9 and TRBJ2-7; 7 positions match TRBD2. The CDR3 sequence is 16 residues long. V lost 4 bases and J lost 2; bases outside the gene matches: 12. CDR1 is SGDLS, CDR2 YYNGEE, per germline. The CDR3 protein is CASSPRGVGSAYEQYF. The CDR3 DNA follows: TGTGCCAGCAGCCCCCGGGGGGTCGGTAGTGCCTACGAGCAGTACTTC.

V usage is TRBV30 and J usage is TRBJ2-7; D not resolved. V was trimmed by 2 bases and J by 0 bases, leaving 11 bases between them. Germline assignment: CDR1 GTSNPN and CDR2 SVGIG (reference sequence). The length of the CDR3 is 14 residues. The CDR3 DNA reads TGTGCCTGGAGTAGCACGGCCAGCTCCTACGAGCAGTACTTC. Amino acids: CAWSSTASSYEQYF. Looking up the rest from reference TRBV30 and TRBJ2-7 gives the full variable domain: SQTIHQWPATLVQPVGSPLSLECTVEGTSNPNLYWYRQAAGRGLQLLFYSVGIGQISSEVPQNLSASRPQDRQFILSSKKLLLSDSGFYLCAWSSTASSYEQYFGPGTRLTVT.

The J gene is TRBJ1-4, the V gene TRBV9; 9 bases match TRBD1. The CDR3 loop spans 15 amino acids. CDR1 is SGDLS, CDR2 YYNGEE, per germline. Losses at the gene ends were 3 bases for V and 8 bases for J; bases not matched to a gene: 8. The CDR3 protein is CASSAPGQGGEKLFF. Written as DNA, the CDR3 is TGTGCCAGCAGCGCGCCGGGACAGGGAGGCGAAAAACTGTTTTTT.

This clone appeared once. V usage is TRBV6-2 or TRBV6-3 and J usage is TRBJ2-5, with 14 nucleotides matching TRBD2. Germline CDR1 is MNHEY and CDR2 is SVGEGT. The CDR3 runs 17 residues. J gave up 2 bases and V 2 bases, and 4 bases lay outside the gene matches. The CDR3 DNA is TGTGCCAGCAGTTACGGGGGGACTAGCGGGGGACAAGAGACCCAGTACTTC. Residues: CASSYGGTSGGQETQYF.

This chain uses TRBV19 with TRBJ1-3; D is ambiguous. Looked up from germline, CDR1 is LNHDA and CDR2 is SQIVND (reference sequence). V was trimmed by 8 bases and J by 0 bases, leaving 11 bases between them. This CDR3 is 14 amino acids long. The CDR3 loop reads CASFRGFSGNTIYF. DNA for the CDR3: TGTGCCAGTTTTAGAGGATTCTCTGGAAACACCATATATTTT.

The genes are TRBV4-1 and TRBJ1-6; D is unresolved. The CDR3 is 16 residues long. Trimming pared 1 base from V and 7 bases from J, leaving 14 bases between. Germline V gene sequence: CDR1 MGHRA, CDR2 YSYEKL. This chain's CDR3 is CASSQGNVAGNSPLHF. The CDR3 coding sequence is TGCGCCAGCAGCCAAGGAAACGTGGCTGGAAATTCACCCCTCCACTTT.

The chain employs TRBV3-1 (or the pseudogene TRBV3-2) and TRBJ1-4; no clear D gene. Trimming cost V 4 bases and J 6 bases, with 15 bases left between them. There are 15 residues in the CDR3. From germline, CDR1 is LGHDT and CDR2 YNNKEL (reference sequence). The DNA of the CDR3 is TGTGCCAGCAGCCGGAGCGGGGAGGCGTATGAAAAACTGTTTTTT. It translates to CASSRSGEAYEKLFF.

The J gene is TRBJ1-1, the V gene TRBV2; no firm D call. This CDR3 has 10 residues. Trimming removed 5 bases from V and 8 bases from J, with 6 bases in between. In germline, CDR1 is SNHLY, CDR2 FYNNEI. CDR3 sequence (DNA): TGTGCCAGCAGTAGCCAGGAAGCTTTCTTT. Translating it yields CASSSQEAFF.

The chain recombines TRBV2 with TRBJ2-7; D is possibly TRBD1 (6 bases). Germline-derived CDR1 and CDR2 are SNHLY and FYNNEI. The CDR3 is 15 amino acids. V dropped 6 bases and J dropped 4 bases, with 19 bases sitting between them. The CDR3 DNA follows: TGTGCCAGCAGGAAAAGTAGGACAGACAAATACGAGCAGTACTTC. Translating it yields CASRKSRTDKYEQYF.

The chain couples TRBV12-3 or TRBV12-4 to TRBJ2-7, with 8 bases matching TRBD1. CDR3 length: 13 amino acids. Germline trimming cut 5 bases from V and 6 bases from J; bases unmatched to any gene: 6. CDR3 amino acids: CASSGTGLGEQYF. CDR3 coding DNA: TGTGCCAGCAGTGGGACAGGTTTAGGCGAGCAGTACTTC.

A remark on this clone: The sample carries other DNA sequences with the same CDR3. The rearrangement joins TRBV27 to TRBJ2-7; 7 positions agree with TRBD1. V lost 3 bases and J lost 3; bases outside the gene matches: 2. This CDR3 spans 13 amino acids. The V gene's germline CDR1 is MNHEY and CDR2 SMNVEV (reference sequence). CDR3 amino acids: CASSFNRGYEQYF. DNA of the CDR3: TGTGCCAGCAGTTTTAACAGGGGCTACGAGCAGTACTTC.

CDR3 DNA: TGCGCCAGCAGCCTGGACAATAATTCACCCCTCCACTTT. Protein sequence: CASSLDNNSPLHF. The J gene is TRBJ1-6, the V gene TRBV5-1; a possible D gene is TRBD1 (5 bases). Germline assignment: CDR1 SGHRS and CDR2 YFSETQ. This CDR3 comprises 13 residues. V was cut by 4 bases and J by 5 bases, with 7 bases left in between.

This clone was counted between two and nine times. The chain joins TRBV27 to TRBJ2-2, with unresolved D. The V end lost 3 bases, the J end lost 4 bases, and 3 bases lay between the germline ends. Germline CDR1 MNHEY, CDR2 SMNVEV (reference sequence). The CDR3 is 12 amino acids. The CDR3 DNA follows: TGTGCCAGCAGTTTTAGCACCGGGGAGCTGTTTTTT. The encoded protein is CASSFSTGELFF.

Notes on this clone: A read error may account for a junction end that differs from germline. J is TRBJ2-7 and V is TRBV4-3; TRBD2 agrees at 8 bases. Germline V gene sequence: CDR1 LGHNA, CDR2 YSLEER. CDR3 size: 14 residues. The CDR3 spells CASSPRGTSETTLF. In DNA, the CDR3 is TGCGCCAGCAGCCCCCGCGGGACTAGTGAGACCACACTCTTC.